This TCR beta chain was sequenced during a study of T cell responses to AZD1222 COVID-19 vaccine. Study-wide findings and caveats: The study reported that nearly half of spike-specific TCRs target unmutated variant regions. The donor cohort was predominantly white British with a female majority, and clonal diversity may have been underestimated. Receipt of two AZD1222 doses was followed by a rise in Spike-specific TCR breadth and depth.

Pooling of second doses given at about 4 or about 12 weeks was done. About this clone: Its antigen is unidentified.

Profiling relied on immunoSEQ multiplex PCR, and the TCRdb table lists in-frame clones only, not all of them. The table has 120,000 to 150,000 clones, around 90% seen once. The germline gives CDR1 LNHDA, CDR2 SQIVND (reference sequence). CDR3 length: 14 amino acids. The J segment lost 2 bases and the V segment lost 4 bases, leaving 4 bases of the junction unmatched. This TCR was recovered from an adult who received the AZD1222 COVID-19 vaccine. Source: peripheral blood, taken 28 days after the second AZD1222 dose. The gene calls are TRBV19 and TRBJ1-2; 7 bases fit TRBD1. This CDR3 reads CASSSPGQNYGYTF. CDR3 DNA: TGTGCCAGTAGTAGCCCGGGACAGAACTATGGCTACACCTTC.